A selection of T cell receptor beta chains follows, all from one sample in a study of OX40 agonist ivuxolimab in advanced cancers. Profiled with immunoSEQ multiplex PCR; TCRdb holds only in-frame clones, not every one. The repertoire holds about 17,000 clones, with over 75% as singletons. The sample in question was CD4+ or CD8+ T cells sorted from blood, obtained in a trial of the OX40 agonist ivuxolimab. Source of these receptors: an adult with an advanced solid tumor such as melanoma, head and neck, liver or kidney cancer. The CDR3 runs from the conserved cysteine through the conserved F or W. The D gene is left open where the match is weak. The size entry is marked missing in some rows and otherwise reads once, few, many or a size class.

>.|once|TRBV18|TRBJ1-2
TGTGCCAGCTCACCACCAAAAGGGGAGGGTTATGGCTACACCTTC
CASSPPKGEGYGYTF
>.|.|TRBV13|TRBJ2-7
TGTGCCAGCAGCCCCAACCCCACCAACGAGCAGTACTTC
CASSPNPTNEQYF
>.|.|TRBV7-9|TRBJ2-3
TGTGCCAGCAGCTTAGATCTGACCACCGGATCGCTGGGGCAGTATTTT
CASSLDLTTGSLGQYF
>.|few|TRBV15|TRBJ1-5
TGTGCCACCAGCAGAGATAGTAGCAATCAGCCCCAGCATTTT
CATSRDSSNQPQHF
>TRBD1|.|TRBV7-3|TRBJ2-7
TGTGCCAGCAGCCAAAAGAGGGGGACAGGGGCGACGGGCGAGCAGTACTTC
CASSQKRGTGATGEQYF
>TRBD1|.|TRBV11-2|TRBJ1-5
TGCGCCAGCAGCCAAGATTGGGACAGGGGCAATCAGCCCCAGCATTTT
CASSQDWDRGNQPQHF
>.|.|TRBV12-5|TRBJ2-7
TGTGCTAGTGGTTTGCTACCACCAGGGGACCTGCCCTACGAGCAGTACTTC
CASGLLPPGDLPYEQYF
>TRBD1|.|TRBV2|TRBJ1-2
TGTGCCAGCAGGGCAGAAACAGGGGGCGCGATGGTAAACACCTTC
CASRAETGGAMVNTF
>.|few|TRBV29-1|TRBJ2-3
TGCAGCGTTCCACAGGGTAGCACAGATACGCAGTATTTT
CSVPQGSTDTQYF
>.|once|TRBV10-3|TRBJ1-6
TGTGCCATCAGTGAAGGATCAGGGGCGGATGGTTCACCCCTCCACTTT
CAISEGSGADGSPLHF
>.|.|TRBV7-8|TRBJ2-7
TGTGCCAGCAGCTTAGCCCTCCCGGACAGAACGCTCTACGAGCAGTACTTC
CASSLALPDRTLYEQYF
>TRBD2|.|TRBV7-9|TRBJ2-7
TGTGCCAGCAGCGCTGGACTAGCGGGATACGAGCAGTACTTC
CASSAGLAGYEQYF
>.|.|TRBV28|TRBJ2-7
TGTGCCAGCAGTCCTCTCGGACCCGATGACTCCTACGAGCAGTACTTC
CASSPLGPDDSYEQYF
>TRBD1|.|TRBV19|TRBJ1-1
TGTGCCAGTACGGACAGGCTGGGAGTGAACACTGAAGCTTTCTTT
CASTDRLGVNTEAFF
>.|.|TRBV5-8|TRBJ1-1
TGTGCCAGCAGACCCAGGGGAGGAGGGGCGGGCACTGAAGCTTTCTTT
CASRPRGGGAGTEAFF
>TRBD2|.|TRBV19|TRBJ2-1
TGTGCCAGTACGCGCGGGAGGAGCTCCTACAATGAGCAGTTCTTC
CASTRGRSSYNEQFF
>TRBD1|.|TRBV6-5|TRBJ2-7
TGTGCCAGCAGTTACTTTACAGGGGGCGGGGGCTACGAGCAGTACTTC
CASSYFTGGGGYEQYF
>.|.|TRBV19|TRBJ2-7
TGTGCCAGTAGTACTCTTGGACACTACGAGCAGTACTTC
CASSTLGHYEQYF
>TRBD2|once|TRBV7-3|TRBJ2-3
TGTGCCAGCAGCTTAACTAGCGGGAGTTCGACAGATACGCAGTATTTT
CASSLTSGSSTDTQYF
>TRBD2|.|TRBV19|TRBJ2-3
TGTGCCAGTAGTATAGTGAAGGTTTTCGGTAGCGGGAGTTTTACAGATACGCAGTATTTT
CASSIVKVFGSGSFTDTQYF
>.|.|TRBV10-3|TRBJ2-7
TGTGCCACCCGCGTCGCTCAGTCCTACGAGCAGTACTTC
CATRVAQSYEQYF
>.|.|TRBV7-8|TRBJ1-4
TGTGCCAGCAGCTTGACAGCAACTAATGAAAAACTGTTTTTT
CASSLTATNEKLFF
>TRBD2|.|TRBV27|TRBJ2-5
TGTGCCAGCAGTTTATCGACCGAGCGGGAGCTGGAGACCCAGTACTTC
CASSLSTERELETQYF
>.|.|TRBV11-1|TRBJ2-2
TGTGCCAGCAGCTCAGACGGGGGCGGGGAGCTGTTTTTT
CASSSDGGGELFF
>.|.|TRBV19|TRBJ1-1
TGTGCCAGTAGTATTTCACCGAACACTGAAGCTTTCTTT
CASSISPNTEAFF
>TRBD1|.|TRBV5-5|TRBJ2-7
TGTGCCAGCAGCCGTACCCAGGGGGTCTACGAGCAGTACTTC
CASSRTQGVYEQYF
>.|.|TRBV25-1|TRBJ2-7
TGTGCCAGCAGTGAAACGGGGTGGGGGGACTACGAGCAGTACTTC
CASSETGWGDYEQYF
>.|few|TRBV5-1|TRBJ1-1
TGCGCCAGCAGCTTGGAAGTCATGGGGCTGCCCGGCGACACTGAAGCTTTCTTT
CASSLEVMGLPGDTEAFF
>TRBD2|.|TRBV6-6|TRBJ2-2
TGTGCCAGCAGTTACACCGGACTAGCTGGGTCCGGGGAGCTGTTTTTT
CASSYTGLAGSGELFF
>TRBD2|.|TRBV2|TRBJ2-7
TGTGCCAGCAGTGAAGCGCTTATGGGACTAGCGGGAACCTACGAGCAGTACTTC
CASSEALMGLAGTYEQYF
>.|.|TRBV2|TRBJ1-2
TGTGCCAGCAGTGACCCAGGGGCCCCCTATGGCTACACCTTC
CASSDPGAPYGYTF
>TRBD1|few|TRBV7-9|TRBJ2-6
TGTGCCAGCAGCCGTACAGGGGCTGGGGCCAACGTCCTGACTTTC
CASSRTGAGANVLTF
>TRBD2|few|TRBV6-1|TRBJ2-1
TGTGCCAGCAGTGATTATAGCGGGGGAAACAATGAGCAGTTCTTC
CASSDYSGGNNEQFF
>.|.|TRBV10-2|TRBJ2-5
TGCGCCAGCAGCGACAGGAGCCGGGAGACCCAGTACTTC
CASSDRSRETQYF
>TRBD1|.|TRBV29-1|TRBJ2-7
TGCAGCGTCTTCGACAGGGACGAGCAGTACTTC
CSVFDRDEQYF
>TRBD2|.|TRBV28|TRBJ2-1
TGTGCCAGCAGTGGAAATTCACCTAGCGGGAGTTCCTACAATGAGCAGTTCTTC
CASSGNSPSGSSYNEQFF
>.|.|TRBV4-3|TRBJ2-1
TGCGCCAGCAGCCAAGATCGGGAGCTCGTCAGCTCCTACAATGAGCAGTTCTTC
CASSQDRELVSSYNEQFF
>.|.|TRBV7-9|TRBJ2-3
TGTGCCAGCAGCTTAGTAAACTTCCCAGATACGCAGTATTTT
CASSLVNFPDTQYF
>TRBD1|once|TRBV4-3|TRBJ2-1
TGCGCCAGCAGCATCGACAGGGGCGTCTACAATGAGCAGTTCTTC
CASSIDRGVYNEQFF
>TRBD1|.|TRBV4-1|TRBJ2-3
TGCGCCAGCAGCCAAGAGAGGACAGGGGGCACAGATACGCAGTATTTT
CASSQERTGGTDTQYF
>.|.|TRBV27|TRBJ1-2
TGTGCCAGCAGTTCCCGCTCCCGGGGGGACCGCTTCTATGGCTACACCTTC
CASSSRSRGDRFYGYTF
>TRBD2|.|TRBV5-4|TRBJ2-1
TGTGCCAGCTCTCGGACTAGCGCAGAGCAGTTCTTC
CASSRTSAEQFF
>TRBD2|.|TRBV9|TRBJ2-5
TGTGCCAGCAGCGTAGAGAATAGCGGGATGGAGACCCAGTACTTC
CASSVENSGMETQYF
>TRBD1|.|TRBV7-7|TRBJ1-5
TGTGCCAGCAGCTGGACAGGTCCCGGGCGGCAGCCCCAGCATTTT
CASSWTGPGRQPQHF
>.|once|TRBV9|TRBJ2-2
TGTGCCAGCAGCTCACCGACAGGCACCGGGGAGCTGTTTTTT
CASSSPTGTGELFF
>.|few|TRBV6-5|TRBJ2-1
TGTGCCAGCAGGCACCTATTGAGGGACGAGCAGTTCTTC
CASRHLLRDEQFF
>.|.|TRBV5-1|TRBJ2-1
TGCGCCAGCAGCTTGCCACAGTACAATGAGCAGTTCTTC
CASSLPQYNEQFF
>TRBD2|.|TRBV28|TRBJ2-1
TGTGCCAGCAGCCTTGGGGGACTAGCGGGAGTCGATGAGCAGTTCTTC
CASSLGGLAGVDEQFF
>.|.|TRBV6-1|TRBJ1-2
TGTGCCAGCGCTGATACAGGGTTTGTGTCTGGCTACACCTTC
CASADTGFVSGYTF
>.|.|TRBV19|TRBJ1-5
TGTGCCAGTAGTTTTGGGTACGTGACTAATCAGCCCCAGCATTTT
CASSFGYVTNQPQHF
>TRBD2|.|TRBV9|TRBJ2-1
TGTGCCAGCAGCTCCGGACTAGCGGTTTACAATGAGCAGTTCTTC
CASSSGLAVYNEQFF
>.|few|TRBV28|TRBJ2-1
TGTGCCAGCAGTCCCCCACGGAGGAATGAGCAGTTCTTC
CASSPPRRNEQFF
>TRBD2|.|TRBV5-6|TRBJ2-3
TGTGCCAGCAGCTTGGACCTAGCGGAATACACAGATACGCAGTATTTT
CASSLDLAEYTDTQYF
>.|once|TRBV13|TRBJ2-1
TGTGCCAGCAGCTTAGATGCCCAGCCCCCCCACAATGAGCAGTTCTTC
CASSLDAQPPHNEQFF
>.|.|TRBV5-6|TRBJ2-1
TGTGCCAGCAGTCCAGGGAGCTCCTACAATGAGCAGTTCTTC
CASSPGSSYNEQFF
>.|medium-sized|TRBV6-1|TRBJ1-3
TGTGCCAGCAGTGAAGGACCCAGCTCTGGAAACACCATATATTTT
CASSEGPSSGNTIYF
>TRBD1|.|TRBV5-4|TRBJ2-7
TGTGCCAGCAGCTTGTTTCCAGGGGGCTACGAGCAGTACTTC
CASSLFPGGYEQYF
>TRBD1|medium-sized|TRBV7-9|TRBJ2-5
TGTGCCAGCAGCTGGGGACAGCTCCAAGAGACCCAGTACTTC
CASSWGQLQETQYF
>TRBD2|.|TRBV13|TRBJ2-1
TGTGCCAGCAGCCCCGGGGGGTACTACAATGAGCAGTTCTTC
CASSPGGYYNEQFF
>.|.|TRBV5-1|TRBJ2-1
TGCGCCAGCAGCTTGGGGAGTAAGGGGGGCTACAATGAGCAGTTCTTC
CASSLGSKGGYNEQFF